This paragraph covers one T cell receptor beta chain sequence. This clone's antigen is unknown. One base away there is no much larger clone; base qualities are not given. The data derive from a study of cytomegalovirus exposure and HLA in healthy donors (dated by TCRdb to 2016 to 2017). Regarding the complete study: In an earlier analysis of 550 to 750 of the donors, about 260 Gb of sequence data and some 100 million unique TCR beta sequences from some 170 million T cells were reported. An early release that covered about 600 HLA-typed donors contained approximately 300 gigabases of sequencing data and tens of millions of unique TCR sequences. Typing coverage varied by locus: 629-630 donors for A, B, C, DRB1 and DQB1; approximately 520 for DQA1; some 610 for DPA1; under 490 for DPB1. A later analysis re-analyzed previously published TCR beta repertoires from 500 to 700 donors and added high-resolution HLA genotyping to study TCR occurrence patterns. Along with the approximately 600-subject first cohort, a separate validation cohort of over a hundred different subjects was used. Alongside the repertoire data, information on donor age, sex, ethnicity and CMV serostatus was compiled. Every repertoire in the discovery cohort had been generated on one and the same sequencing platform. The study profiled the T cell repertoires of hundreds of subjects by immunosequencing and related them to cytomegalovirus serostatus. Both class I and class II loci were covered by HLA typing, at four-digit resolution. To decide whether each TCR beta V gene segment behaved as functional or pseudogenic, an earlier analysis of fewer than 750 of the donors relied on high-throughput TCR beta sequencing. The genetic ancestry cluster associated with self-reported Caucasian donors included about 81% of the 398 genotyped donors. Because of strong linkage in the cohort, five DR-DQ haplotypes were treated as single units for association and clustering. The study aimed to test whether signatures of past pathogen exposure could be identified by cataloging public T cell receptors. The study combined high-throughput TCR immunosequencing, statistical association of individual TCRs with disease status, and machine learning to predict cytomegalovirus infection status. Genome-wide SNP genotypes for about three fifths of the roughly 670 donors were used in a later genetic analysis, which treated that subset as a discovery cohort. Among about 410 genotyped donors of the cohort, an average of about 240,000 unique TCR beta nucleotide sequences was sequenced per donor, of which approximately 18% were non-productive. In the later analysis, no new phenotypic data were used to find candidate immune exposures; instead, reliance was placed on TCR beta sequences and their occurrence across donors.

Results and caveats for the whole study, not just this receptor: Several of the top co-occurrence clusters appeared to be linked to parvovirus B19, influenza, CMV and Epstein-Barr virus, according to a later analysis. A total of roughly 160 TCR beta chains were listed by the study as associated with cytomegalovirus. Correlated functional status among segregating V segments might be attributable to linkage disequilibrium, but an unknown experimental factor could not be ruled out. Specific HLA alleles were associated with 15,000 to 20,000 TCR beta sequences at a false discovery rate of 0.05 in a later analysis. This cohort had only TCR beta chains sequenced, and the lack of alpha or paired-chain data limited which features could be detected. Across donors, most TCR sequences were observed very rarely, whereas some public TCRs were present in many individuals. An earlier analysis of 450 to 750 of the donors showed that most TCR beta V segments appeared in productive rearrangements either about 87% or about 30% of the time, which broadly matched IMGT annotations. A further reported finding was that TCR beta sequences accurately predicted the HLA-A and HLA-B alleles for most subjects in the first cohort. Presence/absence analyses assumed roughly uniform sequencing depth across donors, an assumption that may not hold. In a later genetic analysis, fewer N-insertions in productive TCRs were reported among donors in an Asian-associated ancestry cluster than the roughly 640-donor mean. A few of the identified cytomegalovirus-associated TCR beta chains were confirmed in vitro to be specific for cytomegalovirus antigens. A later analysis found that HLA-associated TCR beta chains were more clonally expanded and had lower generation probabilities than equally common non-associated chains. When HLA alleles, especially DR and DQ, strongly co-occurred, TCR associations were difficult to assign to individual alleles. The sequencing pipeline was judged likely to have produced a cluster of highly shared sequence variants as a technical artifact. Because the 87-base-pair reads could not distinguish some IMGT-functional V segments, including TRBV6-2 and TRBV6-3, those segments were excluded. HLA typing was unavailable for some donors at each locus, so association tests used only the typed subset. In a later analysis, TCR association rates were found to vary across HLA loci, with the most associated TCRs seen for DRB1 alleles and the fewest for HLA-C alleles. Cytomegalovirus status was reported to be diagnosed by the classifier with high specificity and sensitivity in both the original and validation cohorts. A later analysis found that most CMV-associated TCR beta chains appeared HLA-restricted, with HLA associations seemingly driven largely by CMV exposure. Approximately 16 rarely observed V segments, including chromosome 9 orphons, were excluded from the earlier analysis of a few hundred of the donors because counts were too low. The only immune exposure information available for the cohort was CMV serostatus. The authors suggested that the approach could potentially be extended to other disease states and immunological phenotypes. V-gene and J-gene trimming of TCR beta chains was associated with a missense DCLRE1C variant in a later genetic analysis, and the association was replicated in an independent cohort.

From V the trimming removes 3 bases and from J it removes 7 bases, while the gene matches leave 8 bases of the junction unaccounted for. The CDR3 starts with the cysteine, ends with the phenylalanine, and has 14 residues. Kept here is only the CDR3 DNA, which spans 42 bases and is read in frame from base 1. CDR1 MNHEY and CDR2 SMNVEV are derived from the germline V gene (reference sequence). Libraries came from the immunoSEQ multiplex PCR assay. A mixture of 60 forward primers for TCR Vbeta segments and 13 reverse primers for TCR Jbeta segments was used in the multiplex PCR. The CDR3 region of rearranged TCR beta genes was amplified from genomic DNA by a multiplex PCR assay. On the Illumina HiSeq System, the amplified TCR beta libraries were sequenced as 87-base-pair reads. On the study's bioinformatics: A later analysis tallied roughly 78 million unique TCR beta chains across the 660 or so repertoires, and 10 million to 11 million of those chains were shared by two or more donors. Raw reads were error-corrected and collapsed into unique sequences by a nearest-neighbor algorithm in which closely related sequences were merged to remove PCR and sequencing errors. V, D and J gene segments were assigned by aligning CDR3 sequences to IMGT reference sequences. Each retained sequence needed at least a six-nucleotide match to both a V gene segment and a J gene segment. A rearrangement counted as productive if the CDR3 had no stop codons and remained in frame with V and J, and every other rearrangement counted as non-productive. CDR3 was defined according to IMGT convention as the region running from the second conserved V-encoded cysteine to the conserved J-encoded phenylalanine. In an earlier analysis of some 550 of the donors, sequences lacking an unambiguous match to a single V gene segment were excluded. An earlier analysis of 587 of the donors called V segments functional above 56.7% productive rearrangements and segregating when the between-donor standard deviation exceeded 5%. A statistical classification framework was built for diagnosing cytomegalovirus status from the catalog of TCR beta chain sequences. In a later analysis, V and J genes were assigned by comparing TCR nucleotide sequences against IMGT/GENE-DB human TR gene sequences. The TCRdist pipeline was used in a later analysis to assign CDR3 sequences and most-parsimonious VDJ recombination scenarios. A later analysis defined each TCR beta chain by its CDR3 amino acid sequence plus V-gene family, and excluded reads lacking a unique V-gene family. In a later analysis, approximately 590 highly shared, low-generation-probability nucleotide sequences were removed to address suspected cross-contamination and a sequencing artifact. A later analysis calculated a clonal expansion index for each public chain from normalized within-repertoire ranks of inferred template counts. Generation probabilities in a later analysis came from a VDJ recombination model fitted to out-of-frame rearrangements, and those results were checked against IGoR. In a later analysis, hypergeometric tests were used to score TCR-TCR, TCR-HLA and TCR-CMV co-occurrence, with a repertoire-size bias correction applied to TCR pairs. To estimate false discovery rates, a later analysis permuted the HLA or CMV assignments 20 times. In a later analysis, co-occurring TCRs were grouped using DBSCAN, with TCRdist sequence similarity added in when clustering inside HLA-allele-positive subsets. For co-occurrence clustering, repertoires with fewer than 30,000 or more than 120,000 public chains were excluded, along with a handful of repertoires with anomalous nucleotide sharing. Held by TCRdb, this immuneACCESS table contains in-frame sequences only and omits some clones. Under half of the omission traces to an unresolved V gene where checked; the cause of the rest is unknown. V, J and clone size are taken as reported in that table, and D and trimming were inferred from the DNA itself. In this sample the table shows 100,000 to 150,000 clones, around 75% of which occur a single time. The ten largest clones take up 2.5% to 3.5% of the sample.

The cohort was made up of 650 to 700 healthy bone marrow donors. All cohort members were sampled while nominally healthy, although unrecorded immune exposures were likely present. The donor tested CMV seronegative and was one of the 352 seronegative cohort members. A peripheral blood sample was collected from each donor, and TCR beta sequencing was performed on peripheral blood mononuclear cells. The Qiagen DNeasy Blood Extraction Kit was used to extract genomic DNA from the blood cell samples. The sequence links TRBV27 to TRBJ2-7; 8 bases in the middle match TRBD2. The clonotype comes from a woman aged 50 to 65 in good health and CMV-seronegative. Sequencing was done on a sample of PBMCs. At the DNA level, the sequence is TGTGCCAGCAGTTTGATCGCCGGGACTAGGGAGCAGTACTTC. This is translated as CASSLIAGTREQYF.